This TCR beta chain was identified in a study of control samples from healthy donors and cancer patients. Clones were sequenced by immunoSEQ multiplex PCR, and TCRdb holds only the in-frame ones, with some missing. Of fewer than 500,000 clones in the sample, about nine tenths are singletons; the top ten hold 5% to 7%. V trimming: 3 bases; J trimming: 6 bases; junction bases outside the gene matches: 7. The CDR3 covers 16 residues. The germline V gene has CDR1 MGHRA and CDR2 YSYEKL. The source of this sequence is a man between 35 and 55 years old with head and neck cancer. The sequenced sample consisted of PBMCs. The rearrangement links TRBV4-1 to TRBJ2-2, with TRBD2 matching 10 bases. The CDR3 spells CASSQLSGGAAGELFF. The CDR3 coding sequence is TGCGCCAGCAGCCAGCTGAGCGGGGGGGCCGCCGGGGAGCTGTTTTTT.